These 27 T cell receptor beta chains came from one sample sequenced in a study of T cells in localized non-small cell lung cancer. Libraries were prepared by immunoSEQ multiplex PCR; TCRdb keeps only in-frame clonotypes and omits some of them. This sample carries 15,000 to 20,000 clones, around 91% of them seen once, and the ten largest clones take less than 1.5%. The input for sequencing was peripheral blood mononuclear cells, taken before any cancer treatment. Receptors were obtained from a woman aged 40 to 75 with stage III lung adenocarcinoma.

The V call is TRBV10-3, the J call TRBJ2-1; TRBD2 aligns across 7 bases. The germline CDR1 and CDR2 sequences are ENHRY and SYGVKD. The CDR3 length is 14 residues. J was trimmed by 4 bases and V by 4 bases; bases with no gene match: 4. In nucleotides, the CDR3 is TGTGCCATCAGTGGGACTAGGGAGTACAATGAGCAGTTCTTC. Encoded protein: CAISGTREYNEQFF.

This sequence joins TRBV28 and TRBJ2-7; 10 bases fit TRBD1. The length of the CDR3 is 15 residues. Per the germline V gene, CDR1 is MDHEN and CDR2 is SYDVKM. With V trimmed by 4 bases and J by 3 bases, 6 bases remained unmatched. CDR3 protein: CASSSSRDRGYEQYF. CDR3 nucleotides: TGTGCCAGCAGTTCCTCCCGGGACAGGGGCTACGAGCAGTACTTC.

DNA of the CDR3: TGTGCCAGCAGTGGGGTTTCCGGGAGCACCGGGGAGCTGTTTTTT. It encodes CASSGVSGSTGELFF. V and J are TRBV25-1 and TRBJ2-2, with a possible D match to TRBD2 (6 bases). Germline lookup yields CDR1 MGHDK and CDR2 SYGVNS. The CDR3 contains 15 residues. The germline V and J ends were trimmed by 4 bases and 4 bases, with 13 bases remaining between them.

This rearrangement joins TRBV11-3 to TRBJ2-1; D uncertain. Germline V gene data show CDR1 as SGHNT and CDR2 as YENEEA. This CDR3 is 11 amino acids long. The V end lost 8 bases, the J end lost 0 bases, and 2 bases lay between the germline ends. CDR3 in amino acids: CASGSYNEQFF. As DNA, the CDR3 is TGTGCCAGCGGCTCCTACAATGAGCAGTTCTTC.

The V call is TRBV30, the J call TRBJ1-1; D remains ambiguous. V was cut by 2 bases and J by 12 bases, with 16 bases left in between. CDR1 GTSNPN and CDR2 SVGIG come from the germline V gene (reference sequence). The CDR3 length is 12 residues. The CDR3 loop is CAWSYRAVSTFF. Written as DNA, the CDR3 is TGTGCCTGGAGTTACCGGGCCGTGAGTACTTTCTTT.

This clone was seen a few times. The V gene is TRBV30, the J gene TRBJ2-7; 11 nucleotides agree with TRBD1. The CDR3 has 13 residues. Germline V gene lookup returns CDR1 GTSNPN and CDR2 SVGIG (reference sequence). V lost 3 bases and J lost 3; bases outside the gene matches: 1. CDR3 amino acids: CAWSGTGGYEQYF. The DNA of the CDR3 is TGTGCCTGGAGCGGGACAGGGGGCTACGAGCAGTACTTC.

The rearrangement links TRBV19 to TRBJ2-7; D remains unclear. V lost 5 bases and J lost 2, with 16 bases in between. The germline gives CDR1 LNHDA, CDR2 SQIVND (reference sequence). This CDR3 comprises 15 residues. Here the CDR3 reads CASSLTTRSAYEQYF. The DNA for the CDR3 is TGTGCCAGTAGTCTAACGACACGGTCCGCCTACGAGCAGTACTTC.

The chain employs TRBV20-1 and TRBJ2-5; TRBD2 might be the D (5 bases). Germline CDR1 is DFQATT and CDR2 is SNEGSKA (reference sequence). Trimming cost V 4 bases and J 5 bases, with 8 bases left between them. The CDR3 extends over 11 amino acids. As DNA, the CDR3 is TGCAGTGCTATCGGGGAGGAGACCCAGTACTTC. Its protein is CSAIGEETQYF.

This clone is medium-sized in the sample. This sequence joins TRBV7-8 and TRBJ1-6, with 7 bases fitting TRBD1. The V gene's germline CDR1 is SGHVS and CDR2 FQNEAQ. The CDR3 covers 16 residues. V lost 1 base to trimming and J lost 1 base; unmatched junction nucleotides: 1. The CDR3 is CASSLEQGSYNSPLHF. The CDR3 DNA sequence: TGTGCCAGCAGCTTAGAACAGGGGTCCTATAATTCACCCCTCCACTTT.

The chain recombines TRBV7-9 with TRBJ1-4, with 7 bases lining up with TRBD1. Germline-derived CDR1 and CDR2 are SEHNR and FQNEAQ (reference sequence). This CDR3 contains 14 residues. The V segment lost 5 bases and the J segment 6 bases; nucleotides outside the gene matches: 6. The CDR3 DNA is TGTGCCAGCAGCCTGGGGACAGCCGATGAAAAACTGTTTTTT. Translated, it gives CASSLGTADEKLFF. The full variable domain, rest sourced from reference TRBV7-9 and TRBJ1-4, is DTGVSQNPRHKITKRGQNVTFRCDPISEHNRLYWYRQTLGQGPEFLTYFQNEAQLEKSRLLSDRFSAERPKGSFSTLEIQRTEQGDSAMYLCASSLGTADEKLFFGSGTQLSVL.

The chain uses TRBV23-1 and TRBJ1-2, with 9 bases lining up with TRBD1. TRBV23-1 falls under the ORF class, with uncertain function. The CDR3 sequence is 14 residues long. With V trimmed by 6 bases and J by 4 bases, 6 bases remained unmatched. The CDR3 bases are TGCGCCAGCAGAACACAGGGGGCTAGCTATGGCTACACCTTC. Protein: CASRTQGASYGYTF.

The chain has TRBV28 and TRBJ1-3, with D unresolved. CDR3 length: 14 amino acids. V gave up 5 bases and J gave up 2 bases, with 10 bases separating them. The germline gives CDR1 MDHEN, CDR2 SYDVKM. The CDR3 nucleotides read TGTGCCAGCAGTAAACCGCTCCCTGGAAACACCATATATTTT. Translated, it gives CASSKPLPGNTIYF.

The DNA of the CDR3 is TGTGCCAGTAGTATCCAGCAAGAGAACGAGCAGTACTTC. Residues: CASSIQQENEQYF. The chain links TRBV19 to TRBJ2-7, with D hard to call. Germline lookup yields CDR1 LNHDA and CDR2 SQIVND (reference sequence). The length of the CDR3 is 13 residues. V shed 3 bases and J shed 5 bases, with 11 bases lying between them.

This clone has a handful of counts. V is TRBV27 and J is TRBJ2-1; possible D gene TRBD1, 6 bases. The CDR3 is made up of 16 amino acids. CDR1 MNHEY and CDR2 SMNVEV come from the germline V gene (reference sequence). The ends were cut back, 4 bases at V and 3 bases at J, with 16 bases in the middle. As DNA, the CDR3 is TGTGCCAGCAGTTCCTCCGGGACAATCATCTACAATGAGCAGTTCTTC. This sequence encodes CASSSSGTIIYNEQFF.

The chain combines TRBV4-3 with TRBJ2-1, with TRBD2 identical over 7 bases. The CDR3 has 16 amino acids. V was pared by 0 bases and J by 3 bases, with 5 bases of the junction left unmatched. From germline, CDR1 is LGHNA and CDR2 YSLEER. The CDR3 region has the DNA TGCGCCAGCAGCCAAGATCGGGCTAGCGGCTACAATGAGCAGTTCTTC. Translating it yields CASSQDRASGYNEQFF.

V usage is TRBV28 and J usage is TRBJ1-1, with a possible D match to TRBD1 (5 bases). There are 14 residues in the CDR3. V dropped 6 bases and J dropped 1 base, with 12 bases sitting between them. In germline, CDR1 is MDHEN, CDR2 SYDVKM. CDR3 amino acids: CASRIGGQNTEAFF. The CDR3 region has the DNA TGTGCCAGCAGAATAGGAGGACAGAACACTGAAGCTTTCTTT.

The V gene is TRBV14, the J gene TRBJ2-1; no definite D call. CDR1 is SGHDN, CDR2 FVKESK, per germline. This CDR3 contains 13 residues. The V end was cut by 4 bases, the J end by 4 bases, with 8 bases between. This CDR3 is CASSPLGYNEQFF. CDR3 nucleotides: TGTGCCAGCAGCCCCCTTGGGTACAATGAGCAGTTCTTC.

The chain carries TRBV5-5 and TRBJ2-5; no clear D. From germline, CDR1 is SGHKS and CDR2 YYEKEE (reference sequence). The CDR3 is 14 amino acids. Trimming shortened V by 4 bases and J by 4 bases, and 14 bases separated the two germline ends. The CDR3 region is CASSLVGLGETQYF. In DNA form, the CDR3 reads TGTGCCAGCAGCCTCGTCGGGCTGGGAGAGACCCAGTACTTC.

The chain joins TRBV7-3 to TRBJ2-1; D is undetermined. Trimming took off 2 bases at V and 5 bases at J, with 10 bases between the two ends. CDR3 length: 14 amino acids. The germline gives CDR1 SGHTA, CDR2 FQGTGA. The CDR3 nucleotides read TGTGCCAGCAGCTTAGGTTCTATAGACAATGAGCAGTTCTTC. This sequence encodes CASSLGSIDNEQFF.

This rearrangement joins TRBV5-8 to TRBJ2-7; 7 nucleotides agree with TRBD1. The CDR3 covers 16 residues. Trimming at V came to 4 bases and at J to 4 bases, leaving 14 bases not matched to a gene. The V gene's germline CDR1 is SGHTS and CDR2 YDEGEE. The CDR3 coding sequence is TGTGCCAGCAGCAGCAACCCGGACAGGAAGATGTACGAGCAGTACTTC. Translated: CASSSNPDRKMYEQYF.

The gene calls are TRBV7-9 and TRBJ2-1, with D unclear. Germline CDR1 SEHNR, CDR2 FQNEAQ (reference sequence). V lost 1 base and J lost 3, with 1 base in between. The CDR3 is 12 residues long. The CDR3 nucleotides read TGTGCCAGCAGCTTAGACTACAATGAGCAGTTCTTC. Encoded protein: CASSLDYNEQFF.

This chain connects TRBV10-1 to TRBJ2-1; a possible D gene is TRBD2 (6 bases). CDR3 length equals 14 residues. Germline V gives CDR1 WNHNN, CDR2 SYGVQD (reference sequence). V was shortened by 3 bases and J by 12 bases, with 18 bases between the two germline ends. The CDR3 loop reads CASSDHGTAQGQFF. CDR3 coding DNA: TGCGCCAGCAGTGACCACGGGACTGCCCAGGGGCAGTTCTTC.

This chain links TRBV5-4 with TRBJ2-2; 8 nucleotides match TRBD1. Germline lookup yields CDR1 SGHNT and CDR2 YYREEE (reference sequence). This CDR3 is 15 amino acids long. The V and J ends lost 5 bases and 5 bases, in that order; junction bases with no gene match: 8. CDR3 coding DNA: TGTGCCAGCAGTCAAACAGGGGGTGGAACCGGGGAGCTGTTTTTT. As protein: CASSQTGGGTGELFF.

The V and J genes are TRBV7-2 and TRBJ1-2, with D unresolved. Germline CDR1 and CDR2: SGHTA and FQGNSA. V lost 4 bases and J lost 0, with 9 bases in between. This CDR3 spans 14 amino acids. CDR3 region: CASSSQQTNYGYTF. In nucleotides, the CDR3 is TGTGCCAGCAGCTCCCAACAAACTAACTATGGCTACACCTTC. Based on the CDR3 plus reference TRBV7-2 and TRBJ1-2, the full variable domain is GAGVSQSPSNKVTEKGKDVELRCDPISGHTALYWYRQSLGQGLEFLIYFQGNSAPDKSGLPSDRFSAERTGGSVSTLTIQRTQQEDSAVYLCASSSQQTNYGYTFGSGTRLTVV.

The V and J genes are TRBV29-1 and TRBJ2-3; the D gene is possibly TRBD2 (6 bases). Germline CDR1 SQVTM, CDR2 ANQGSEA. This CDR3 comprises 17 residues. V gave up 1 base and J gave up 0 bases, with 17 bases separating them. The CDR3 sequence is CSVEGFRGGPSTDTQYF. CDR3 DNA: TGCAGCGTTGAAGGGTTCCGGGGAGGCCCAAGCACAGATACGCAGTATTTT.

This rearrangement joins TRBV2 to TRBJ2-1; 8 nucleotides agree with TRBD2. V gave up 6 bases and J gave up 3 bases; unmatched junction bases: 7. This CDR3 spans 15 amino acids. Germline CDR1 SNHLY, CDR2 FYNNEI. In DNA, the CDR3 is TGTGCCAGCAGGGGCGGCGGGGGGAACTACAATGAGCAGTTCTTC. This sequence encodes CASRGGGGNYNEQFF.

This chain uses TRBV2 with TRBJ2-5; D might be TRBD2 (7 bases). V was clipped by 7 bases and J by 5 bases, with 14 bases between them. The germline gives CDR1 SNHLY, CDR2 FYNNEI. CDR3 size: 13 residues. The CDR3 sequence: CASNGGAFETQYF. CDR3 in DNA: TGTGCCAGCAATGGGGGGGCCTTTGAGACCCAGTACTTC.